This T cell receptor (beta chain) originates from a study of blood T cell repertoires in COVID-19 (dated by TCRdb to about 2020). Study-wide context: Collaborator samples came from the United States, Italy and Spain and covered acute and convalescent phases of COVID-19. The material from the prospective study consisted of cDNA or gDNA derived from T cells, B-cell-depleted T cells, or PBMCs. Deeply sampled blood TCRbeta repertoires from subjects exposed to, actively infected with, or recovered from COVID-19 were included in the dataset. The repertoires were released in a freely available public database meant as a resource for research on the immune response to SARS-CoV-2. Samples came from the ongoing ImmuneRACE study (first 160 participants) plus 1,254 subjects from 6 global collaborators. A de-identified subject ID, COVID-19 status, age in years and sex were almost always included in the sample metadata. HLA class I and class II types, where available, came from metadata supplied by the sample provider rather than from assay-based typing. Overall study outcomes, separate from this receptor: The amount of clinical and demographic metadata varied by source and participant and was provided uncurated.

TCRbeta CDR3 regions were amplified from genomic DNA by means of the immunoSEQ Assay, a bias-controlled multiplex PCR. Under the source paper's analysis protocol: Within the assay, amplification of reference gene primers was used to estimate how many nucleated cells each sample contained. To quantify the absolute abundance of each unique TCRbeta CDR3 rearrangement, sequence reads were collapsed and filtered. Productive Simpson clonality was computed per sample as the square root of Simpson's diversity index over productive rearrangements. TCRdb holds this immuneACCESS table with in-frame rearrangements only. Some clones are missing; in checked studies, unresolved V genes explain under half, and the rest has no known cause. The V and J calls and the clone size are those of that table, but D and trimming were determined from the DNA. This sample comprises about 120,000 clones, over 65% of them detected only once. The top ten hold 3.9% of the sample.

Including the terminal cysteine and phenylalanine, the CDR3 comprises 15 residues. The only DNA kept is the CDR3, 45 bases in frame from the first base. The germline V gene gives CDR1 as MNHNS and CDR2 as SASEGT. V has 2 bases trimmed and J has 4 bases trimmed; junction bases matching no gene number 4. Each collaborating institution followed its own protocols to collect whole blood in K2EDTA tubes. Collaborator samples were shipped for TCRbeta analysis as frozen whole blood, isolated PBMCs, or DNA extracted from either sample type. Comments on this clone: No antigen is known for it. Base qualities are not recorded, but no much larger clone differs from it by a single base.

The chain is made from TRBV6-1 and TRBJ1-3, with TRBD1 identical over 8 junction bases. The sample taken for sequencing was peripheral blood. The TCR comes from a man aged 55 to 70 with acute or convalescent COVID-19. The encoded CDR3 is CASSEIDRGGNTIYF. The base sequence is TGTGCCAGCAGTGAAATAGACAGGGGAGGAAACACCATATATTTT.